The 4 T cell receptor beta chains below come from one sample, sequenced in a study of blood T cell repertoires in COVID-19. Profiling relied on immunoSEQ multiplex PCR, and the TCRdb table lists in-frame clones only, not all of them. The table records around 100,000 clones, 75% to 90% of them present only once. The sample was peripheral blood. The receptors were gathered from a human donor in a cohort sampled during active or convalescent COVID-19.

This clone occurred once. The CDR3 spells CASSWGTGDSYGYTF. Written as DNA, the CDR3 is TGTGCCAGCAGCTGGGGGACAGGGGATAGCTATGGCTACACCTTC. The chain employs TRBV11-2 and TRBJ1-2; 10 bases fit TRBD1. Trimming took 4 bases from V and 4 from J; bases not matched to a gene: 6. The CDR3 length is 15 residues. CDR1 SGHAT and CDR2 FQNNGV come from the germline V gene.

The V and J genes are TRBV2 and TRBJ1-5; no clear D. V was pared by 2 bases and J by 2 bases, with 13 bases between. The germline CDR1 and CDR2 sequences are SNHLY and FYNNEI. This CDR3 is built from 16 residues. In nucleotides, the CDR3 is TGTGCCAGCAGTGAATTCGTGGGAGGAGGCAATCAGCCCCAGCATTTT. Protein product: CASSEFVGGGNQPQHF. The whole variable domain, filled in from reference TRBV2 and TRBJ1-5, reads EPEVTQTPSHQVTQMGQEVILRCVPISNHLYFYWYRQILGQKVEFLVSFYNNEISEKSEIFDDQFSVERPDGSNFTLKIRSTKLEDSAMYFCASSEFVGGGNQPQHFGDGTRLSIL.

CDR3 coding DNA: TGTGCCAGCAGCTTAGGTACAGGGAACTATGGCTACACCTTC. Protein: CASSLGTGNYGYTF. The chain uses TRBV7-9 and TRBJ1-2; TRBD1 is a possible D gene (6 bases). The CDR3 runs to 14 residues. Deletions cut 1 base from V and 2 bases from J, with 8 bases between. The germline V gene has CDR1 SEHNR and CDR2 FQNEAQ (reference sequence).

This sequence joins TRBV12-3 or TRBV12-4 and TRBJ1-4; 7 bases match TRBD1. After removal of 6 bases from V and 14 bases from J, the junction contained 9 bases not matched to a gene. The CDR3 has 12 residues. The CDR3 region has the DNA TGTGCCAGCAGGGTCACAGGGGTCCGGCTGTTTTTT. Translating gives CASRVTGVRLFF.